What follows is one T cell receptor beta chain and its context. Its cognate antigen is unknown. While unrecorded immune exposures were likely, the donors were nominally healthy when sampled. The sample originates from a study of cytomegalovirus exposure and HLA in healthy donors. General observations from the study: DRB1 showed the most TCR associations and HLA-C the fewest in a later analysis, as rates varied by HLA locus. A link between a missense DCLRE1C variant and TCR beta V- and J-gene trimming emerged from a later analysis. Confirmation in vitro established that three CMV-associated chains were specific for CMV antigens.

A multiplex PCR was run with 60 Vbeta primers and 13 Jbeta primers. The data were produced by immunoSEQ multiplex PCR, yet TCRdb's version contains in-frame clones alone and is incomplete. Here the sample spans about 130,000 clones, 80% being singletons. CDR1 is ENHRY and CDR2 is SYGVKD in the germline V gene. CDR3 length equals 16 residues. V lost 2 bases, J lost 4 bases, and 5 bases stayed unmatched. Sequencing input: PBMCs. The sequence was obtained from a man under 40 in good health and CMV-seropositive. This chain joins TRBV10-3 and TRBJ2-2; 9 nucleotides match TRBD2. The CDR3 DNA sequence: TGTGCCATCAGTGAGGCTAGCGGGGAGGGCACCGGGGAGCTGTTTTTT. Translating gives CAISEASGEGTGELFF.